One sample yielded the 27 T cell receptor beta chains listed below, sequenced in a study of blood T cell repertoires in COVID-19. Clones were sequenced by immunoSEQ multiplex PCR, and TCRdb holds only the in-frame ones, with some missing. The sample contains around 42,000 clones, roughly 78% of which appear only once. Sequencing input: peripheral blood. Receptors originate from an elderly man with active or convalescent COVID-19.

This chain links TRBV24-1 with TRBJ1-2; 7 nucleotides align to TRBD1. V was clipped by 4 bases and J by 7 bases; unmatched bases: 8. Germline V gene data show CDR1 as KGHDR and CDR2 as SFDVKD. This CDR3 contains 14 residues. The CDR3 region has the DNA TGTGCCACCAGTGAACCCGACAGGGTGGCTGGCTACACCTTC. Its translation is CATSEPDRVAGYTF.

The DNA of the CDR3 is TGCGCCAGCAGCTTGCTCCCAGCGGGAGGCTACGAGCAGTACTTC. Its protein is CASSLLPAGGYEQYF. V is TRBV5-1 and J is TRBJ2-7; 9 nucleotides match TRBD2. The CDR3 runs 15 residues. V gave up 1 base and J gave up 3 bases; unmatched junction bases: 5. Per germline, CDR1 SGHRS and CDR2 YFSETQ.

This clone was detected once. The V call is TRBV29-1, the J call TRBJ2-1, with 9 bases aligning to TRBD2. CDR3 size: 16 residues. Germline trimming cut 4 bases from V and 0 bases from J; bases unmatched to any gene: 7. Germline-derived CDR1 and CDR2 are SQVTM and ANQGSEA. DNA of the CDR3: TGCAGCGTTGTCCGCGGGGGGGTCAGCTCCTACAATGAGCAGTTCTTC. Translation gives CSVVRGGVSSYNEQFF.

V usage is TRBV7-2 and J usage is TRBJ1-5; TRBD1 is a possible D gene (6 bases). The CDR3 spans 14 residues. Germline values: CDR1 SGHTA, CDR2 FQGNSA. Trimming pared 5 bases from V and 1 base from J, leaving 9 bases between. Here the CDR3 DNA reads TGTGCCAGCAGCCTCGGGACAAGCAATCAGCCCCAGCATTTT. The encoded protein is CASSLGTSNQPQHF.

The chain employs TRBV27 and TRBJ1-4, with D maybe TRBD1 (6 bases). CDR1 and CDR2 (germline): MNHEY, SMNVEV (reference sequence). Deletions cut 8 bases from V and 3 bases from J, with 16 bases between. This CDR3 is built from 15 residues. CDR3 in amino acids: CASRFEGGANEKLFF. DNA of the CDR3: TGTGCCAGCCGCTTTGAGGGGGGGGCTAATGAAAAACTGTTTTTT. Together with reference TRBV27 and TRBJ1-4, the CDR3 gives the full variable domain: EAQVTQNPRYLITVTGKKLTVTCSQNMNHEYMSWYRQDPGLGLRQIYYSMNVEVTDKGDVPEGYKVSRKEKRNFPLILESPSPNQTSLYFCASRFEGGANEKLFFGSGTQLSVL.

DNA of the CDR3: TGTGCCAGCAGTTTAACCGCAGATATCTCTGGGGCCAACGTCCTGACTTTC. This sequence encodes CASSLTADISGANVLTF. The chain is built from TRBV27 and TRBJ2-6; D is unresolved. Trimming took off 2 bases at V and 0 bases at J, with 11 bases between the two ends. Germline lookup yields CDR1 MNHEY and CDR2 SMNVEV (reference sequence). This CDR3 comprises 17 residues.

The chain joins TRBV4-3 to TRBJ1-2; D gene ambiguous. The V end was cut by 1 base, the J end by 2 bases, with 14 bases between. The length of the CDR3 is 16 residues. The germline V gene has CDR1 LGHNA and CDR2 YSLEER. DNA for the CDR3: TGCGCCAGCAGCCAAGGAGGGATACGTCCGAACTATGGCTACACCTTC. This gives the protein CASSQGGIRPNYGYTF.

This rearrangement joins TRBV23-1 to TRBJ1-1, with TRBD1 identical over 7 bases. TRBV23-1 is treated as an ORF (open reading frame) with a function not yet certain. The CDR3 is 15 amino acids. With 1 base clipped from V and 1 base from J, the junction kept 3 bases outside the gene matches. CDR3 amino acids: CASSQLHRGNTEAFF. The CDR3 DNA reads TGCGCCAGCAGTCAATTACACAGGGGGAACACTGAAGCTTTCTTT.

CDR3 bases: TGTGCCAGCGGACCCGGGGTGGGGACTGAAGCTTTCTTT. Encoded protein: CASGPGVGTEAFF. J is TRBJ1-1 and V is TRBV6-6; D ambiguous. Germline V gene data show CDR1 as MNHNY and CDR2 as SVGAGI (reference sequence). V lost 8 bases, J lost 5 bases, and 15 bases lay in between. This CDR3 has 13 residues.

V and J are TRBV6-1 and TRBJ1-1; D unclear. Trimming left V 2 bases short and J 0 bases short, with 7 bases between. This CDR3 is built from 14 residues. Germline assignment: CDR1 MNHNS and CDR2 SASEGT. CDR3 sequence (DNA): TGTGCCAGCAGTGAACGGGGAGTGAACACTGAAGCTTTCTTT. Amino acids: CASSERGVNTEAFF.

A single count supports this clone. This chain joins TRBV5-4 and TRBJ2-5; 8 bases agree with TRBD2. The J segment lost 5 bases and the V segment lost 7 bases, leaving 13 bases of the junction unmatched. The CDR3 contains 15 residues. Germline CDR1 SGHNT, CDR2 YYREEE (reference sequence). CDR3 in amino acids: CASRPFGRAGETQYF. Here the CDR3 DNA reads TGTGCCAGCCGTCCTTTCGGGAGGGCCGGGGAGACCCAGTACTTC.

The V call is TRBV28, the J call TRBJ1-1, with D possibly matching TRBD1 (6 bases). V was pared by 5 bases and J by 1 base, with 11 bases between. The length of the CDR3 is 14 residues. CDR1 and CDR2 from the germline V gene are MDHEN and SYDVKM. This CDR3 reads CASSPWTENTEAFF. CDR3 DNA: TGTGCCAGCAGTCCATGGACAGAGAACACTGAAGCTTTCTTT.

The V gene is TRBV7-9, the J gene TRBJ2-7, with D hard to call. Per the germline V gene, CDR1 is SEHNR and CDR2 is FQNEAQ (reference sequence). The V gene lost 5 bases and the J gene lost 3 bases, with 8 bases spanning the gap. The CDR3 totals 12 residues. As DNA, the CDR3 is TGTGCCAGCAGCCCCTTGTTCTACGAGCAGTACTTC. Translated: CASSPLFYEQYF.

This clone was seen only a few times. V is TRBV10-3 and J is TRBJ2-5, with TRBD2 identical over 9 bases. CDR3 length: 18 amino acids. Per germline, CDR1 ENHRY and CDR2 SYGVKD. Unmatched junction bases numbered 13, after V lost 3 bases and J lost 2 bases. This chain's CDR3 is CAISDPLAGGLKQETQYF. Written as DNA, the CDR3 is TGTGCCATCAGTGACCCCCTTGCGGGAGGGCTTAAACAAGAGACCCAGTACTTC.

This clone was detected a few times. The J gene is TRBJ2-1, the V gene TRBV29-1; the match to TRBD2 covers 10 bases. From germline, CDR1 is SQVTM and CDR2 ANQGSEA. Trimming took 1 base from V and 2 from J; bases not matched to a gene: 2. The CDR3 extends over 15 amino acids. DNA for the CDR3: TGCAGCGTTGAAGGTCTAGCGGGGGCCTACAATGAGCAGTTCTTC. This gives the protein CSVEGLAGAYNEQFF.

The chain joins TRBV5-5 to TRBJ1-5; D is perhaps TRBD1 (6 bases). CDR1 is SGHKS, CDR2 YYEKEE, per germline (reference sequence). The CDR3 covers 16 residues. V lost 2 bases to trimming and J lost 4 bases, with 16 bases between them. CDR3 amino acids: CASSLFQGTKNQPQHF. The DNA of the CDR3 is TGTGCCAGCAGCTTATTCCAGGGGACTAAAAATCAGCCCCAGCATTTT.

This chain joins TRBV4-2 and TRBJ2-5; 12 nucleotides line up with TRBD2. The ends lost 0 bases at V and 7 bases at J; junction bases unmatched: 12. The CDR3 extends over 18 amino acids. Germline V lookup: CDR1 LGHNA, CDR2 YNFKEQ. The CDR3 protein is CASSQEPGLAGTGGTQYF. The DNA of the CDR3 is TGTGCCAGCAGCCAAGAACCTGGACTAGCGGGGACCGGAGGGACCCAGTACTTC.

The J gene is TRBJ2-7, the V gene TRBV7-2; 7 nucleotides match TRBD1. The germline gives CDR1 SGHTA, CDR2 FQGNSA. The CDR3 length is 15 residues. The trim removed 1 base at V and 2 bases at J, leaving 5 bases unmatched. CDR3 region: CASSLGTGPTYEQYF. The CDR3 coding sequence is TGTGCCAGCAGCTTAGGGACAGGCCCCACCTACGAGCAGTACTTC.

J is TRBJ2-6 and V is TRBV21-1; the D call of TRBD2 is as the table states it, not checked on the DNA. TRBV21-1 is a documented pseudogene. The CDR3 has 15 residues. The CDR3: CASSKGGSGANVLTF. The DNA of the CDR3 is TGTGCCAGCAGCAAAGGAGGGTCTGGGGCCAACGTCCTGACTTTC.

A single count supports this clone. V gene TRBV25-1 combines with J gene TRBJ2-1; 11 bases line up with TRBD2. The ends lost 3 bases at V and 8 bases at J; junction bases unmatched: 6. This CDR3 has 15 residues. Germline CDR1 reads MGHDK; CDR2 reads SYGVNS. CDR3 loop: CASSDPGLAADEQFF. The CDR3 bases are TGTGCCAGCAGTGACCCGGGACTAGCGGCGGATGAGCAGTTCTTC. The whole variable domain, filled in from reference TRBV25-1 and TRBJ2-1, reads EADIYQTPRYLVIGTGKKITLECSQTMGHDKMYWYQQDPGMELHLIHYSYGVNSTEKGDLSSESTVSRIRTEHFPLTLESARPSHTSQYLCASSDPGLAADEQFFGPGTRLTVL.

V and J are TRBV5-6 and TRBJ2-2; D is possibly TRBD1 (5 bases). The germline V and J ends were trimmed by 6 bases and 7 bases, with 22 bases remaining between them. Germline V gene data show CDR1 as SGHDT and CDR2 as YYEEEE. The CDR3 contains 16 residues. As DNA, the CDR3 is TGTGCCAGCAACCTGGTGGGCAGGGCCGATGGCGGGGAGCTGTTTTTT. This codes for CASNLVGRADGGELFF.

This sequence joins TRBV7-2 and TRBJ2-1, with a tentative D call TRBD1 (5 bases). CDR3 length: 14 amino acids. Germline V gene data show CDR1 as SGHTA and CDR2 as FQGNSA. V lost 7 bases and J lost 6, with 16 bases in between. In DNA form, the CDR3 reads TGTGCCAGCATCCAAAGGGTTGGGGCCAATGAGCAGTTCTTC. Its protein product is CASIQRVGANEQFF.

V is TRBV4-1 and J is TRBJ2-7; D not resolved. This CDR3 region has 15 residues. Germline V lookup: CDR1 MGHRA, CDR2 YSYEKL. With 0 bases removed from V and 4 bases from J, the gap between germline ends came to 13 bases. In nucleotides, the CDR3 is TGCGCCAGCAGCCAAGACCTCTCCTCCCGTTACGAGCAGTACTTC. It specifies CASSQDLSSRYEQYF.

The V call is TRBV19, the J call TRBJ2-5, with D possibly TRBD1 on 6 matching bases. The length of the CDR3 is 15 residues. Germline-derived CDR1 and CDR2 are LNHDA and SQIVND (reference sequence). Between the trimmed V and J ends, which lost 1 base and 9 bases, there was a span of 18 bases. CDR3 residues: CASSIAGARQGSQYF. CDR3 bases: TGTGCCAGTAGTATAGCAGGGGCCCGGCAAGGGTCCCAGTACTTC.

The V call is TRBV5-8, the J call TRBJ2-1; 9 positions agree with TRBD2. The germline V gene has CDR1 SGHTS and CDR2 YDEGEE. This CDR3 comprises 15 residues. The V and J ends lost 1 base and 2 bases, in that order; junction bases with no gene match: 1. CDR3 amino acids: CASSLRLAAYNEQFF. DNA for the CDR3: TGTGCCAGCAGCTTGCGACTAGCGGCCTACAATGAGCAGTTCTTC.

The V call is TRBV3-1 (or the pseudogene TRBV3-2), the J call TRBJ2-2; D unclear. The V and J ends lost 4 bases and 1 base respectively, with 13 bases between them. CDR1 is LGHDT and CDR2 is YNNKEL in the germline V gene (reference sequence). The length of the CDR3 is 16 residues. CDR3 DNA sequence: TGTGCCAGCAGCCGCCGCGGAGCAATGAACACCGGGGAGCTGTTTTTT. This translates into CASSRRGAMNTGELFF.

This clone showed up just a few times. J is TRBJ1-3 and V is TRBV25-1; tentatively, D is TRBD1 (6 bases). The germline gives CDR1 MGHDK, CDR2 SYGVNS. CDR3 length: 15 amino acids. The V end was cut by 3 bases, the J end by 4 bases, with 13 bases between. CDR3 amino acids: CASSDDRTAGNTIYF. CDR3 nucleotides: TGTGCCAGCAGTGACGACAGGACCGCGGGAAACACCATATATTTT.